This entry lists 21 T cell receptor beta chains sequenced from one sample in a study of blood T cell repertoires in COVID-19. TCRdb's copy holds only in-frame clones and misses some; the assay was immunoSEQ multiplex PCR. This table holds 250,000 to 300,000 clones, 85% to 90% found once. Sequencing was carried out using PBMCs or T cells enriched from blood (not recorded which). These receptors all stem from a woman in her sixties or seventies who had recovered from COVID-19.

This sequence joins TRBV19 and TRBJ2-1; 14 bases are a match to TRBD2. CDR1 LNHDA and CDR2 SQIVND come from the germline V gene (reference sequence). CDR3 size: 16 residues. The trim removed 6 bases at V and 6 bases at J, leaving 7 bases unmatched. In DNA form, the CDR3 reads TGTGCCAGTAGGAGATCGGGACTAGCGGGAGTCAATGAGCAGTTCTTC. This translates into CASRRSGLAGVNEQFF.

This chain connects TRBV24-1 to TRBJ2-1; 11 positions match TRBD2. The CDR3 length is 14 residues. CDR1 is KGHDR and CDR2 is SFDVKD in the germline V gene. J gave up 9 bases and V 6 bases, and 6 bases lay outside the gene matches. Written as DNA, the CDR3 is TGTGCCACCAGTCCGAAACTAGCGGGGGCTGAGCAGTTCTTC. Translation gives CATSPKLAGAEQFF.

To note about this clone: Other nucleotide sequences from this sample produce the same CDR3. The chain is built from TRBV18 and TRBJ1-3, with 7 nucleotides matching TRBD1. The CDR3 consists of 14 residues. Germline V gives CDR1 KGHSH, CDR2 LQKENI. V lost 2 bases, J lost 2 bases, and 0 bases stayed unmatched. CDR3 nucleotide sequence: TGTGCCAGCTCACCAGACAGGGCTGGAAACACCATATATTTT. Encoded protein: CASSPDRAGNTIYF.

A few counts support this clone. The chain combines TRBV21-1 with TRBJ1-2. TRBV21-1 is a pseudogene locus. The CDR3 covers 18 residues. The CDR3 DNA follows: TGTGCCAGCAGCAAAGGGAGGGAGGGTCCACTTTTTAACTATGGCTACACCTTC. Translating it yields CASSKGREGPLFNYGYTF.

The gene calls are TRBV20-1 and TRBJ2-3, with TRBD2 identical over 8 bases. The junction had 7 bases not matched to a gene; V was cut back by 3 bases and J by 5 bases. CDR1 and CDR2 from the germline V gene are DFQATT and SNEGSKA (reference sequence). The CDR3 length is 14 residues. The CDR3 nucleotides read TGCAGTGCTAGTTTTTTGCGGGGGGAAGATACGCAGTATTTT. It translates to CSASFLRGEDTQYF.

J is TRBJ1-1 and V is TRBV6-5, with 9 bases fitting TRBD1. Germline CDR1 and CDR2: MNHEY and SVGAGI. The CDR3 totals 14 residues. V shed 8 bases, J shed 5 bases, and the junction held 9 bases outside the gene matches. CDR3 DNA: TGTGCCAGCGACCTACAGGGGGCGCGGACTGAAGCTTTCTTT. Amino acid sequence: CASDLQGARTEAFF.

The CDR3 sequence is CAWSGGETGVNTEAFF. As DNA, the CDR3 is TGTGCCTGGAGTGGAGGAGAGACAGGAGTTAACACTGAAGCTTTCTTT. J is TRBJ1-1 and V is TRBV30; tentatively, D is TRBD1 (6 bases). Trimming took off 1 base at V and 2 bases at J, with 17 bases between the two ends. This CDR3 comprises 16 residues. CDR1 and CDR2 (germline): GTSNPN, SVGIG (reference sequence).

The chain carries TRBV3-1 (or the pseudogene TRBV3-2) and TRBJ2-5, with 11 bases that match TRBD2. Germline V lookup: CDR1 LGHDT, CDR2 YNNKEL (reference sequence). Unmatched junction bases numbered 3, after V lost 4 bases and J lost 5 bases. The CDR3 has 14 residues. The CDR3 region has the DNA TGTGCCAGCAGCCCTAGCGGGAGGTGGGAGACCCAGTACTTC. Translating gives CASSPSGRWETQYF.

The chain uses TRBV5-4 and TRBJ2-1; no reliable D call. CDR1 and CDR2 from the germline V gene are SGHNT and YYREEE (reference sequence). Trimming removed 4 bases from V and 0 bases from J, with 14 bases in between. This CDR3 comprises 16 residues. CDR3 sequence (DNA): TGTGCCAGCAGCCCGGCTGAGCGCCGCTCCTACAATGAGCAGTTCTTC. Translation: CASSPAERRSYNEQFF.

This chain connects TRBV7-9 to TRBJ2-5; D gene uncertain. The CDR3 sequence is 14 residues long. CDR1 and CDR2 (germline): SEHNR, FQNEAQ (reference sequence). Trimming left V 3 bases short and J 1 base short, with 9 bases between. The CDR3 region has the DNA TGTGCCAGCAGCTTTACGGTCACCCAAGAGACCCAGTACTTC. Amino acids: CASSFTVTQETQYF. The full variable domain, with the rest looked up from reference TRBV7-9 and TRBJ2-5, is DTGVSQNPRHKITKRGQNVTFRCDPISEHNRLYWYRQTLGQGPEFLTYFQNEAQLEKSRLLSDRFSAERPKGSFSTLEIQRTEQGDSAMYLCASSFTVTQETQYFGPGTRLLVL.

J is TRBJ2-6 and V is TRBV6-5; TRBD2 matches at 7 bases. Germline V gene sequence: CDR1 MNHEY, CDR2 SVGAGI. The junction had 3 bases not matched to a gene; V was cut back by 7 bases and J by 0 bases. CDR3 length: 15 amino acids. The CDR3 here is CASTTGGSGANVLTF. The CDR3 nucleotides are TGTGCCAGCACAACGGGGGGCTCTGGGGCCAACGTCCTGACTTTC.

This clone occurred once. The chain joins TRBV27 to TRBJ1-1; TRBD1 is a possible D gene (6 bases). Germline V CDR1 and CDR2: MNHEY, SMNVEV (reference sequence). The CDR3 runs to 15 residues. V gave up 4 bases and J gave up 5 bases, with 17 bases separating them. The CDR3 sequence: CASSYSGTLGTEAFF. The CDR3 DNA is TGTGCCAGCAGTTATTCCGGGACATTGGGGACTGAAGCTTTCTTT.

The chain couples TRBV3-1 (or the pseudogene TRBV3-2) to TRBJ1-1; D is possibly TRBD1 (5 bases). This CDR3 region has 16 residues. V lost 3 bases to trimming and J lost 7 bases, with 21 bases between them. Germline-derived CDR1 and CDR2 are LGHDT and YNNKEL (reference sequence). Here the CDR3 DNA reads TGTGCCAGCAGCCACCCCATAAGCCCAGGGTGGGATGAAGCTTTCTTT. It specifies CASSHPISPGWDEAFF.

The chain couples TRBV19 to TRBJ1-1; no clear D. Per the germline V gene, CDR1 is LNHDA and CDR2 is SQIVND (reference sequence). V was cut by 6 bases and J by 1 base, with 6 bases left in between. The CDR3 is 12 amino acids. The CDR3, as DNA: TGTGCCAGTAGGTGGCAGAACACTGAAGCTTTCTTT. Residues: CASRWQNTEAFF.

V gene TRBV20-1 combines with J gene TRBJ2-1; D gene ambiguous. Germline-derived CDR1 and CDR2 are DFQATT and SNEGSKA (reference sequence). This CDR3 contains 13 residues. Deletions cut 3 bases from V and 2 bases from J, with 8 bases between. The CDR3 is CSASPTAYNEQFF. CDR3 DNA sequence: TGCAGTGCTAGTCCGACTGCCTACAATGAGCAGTTCTTC.

This clone has only a few counts. V and J are TRBV2 and TRBJ2-3; TRBD2 matches at 13 bases. CDR1 SNHLY and CDR2 FYNNEI come from the germline V gene. CDR3 length equals 16 residues. J was trimmed by 4 bases and V by 5 bases; bases with no gene match: 6. DNA for the CDR3: TGTGCCAGCAGTCGAACTAGCGGGGGGGCCGCAGATACGCAGTATTTT. Translation gives CASSRTSGGAADTQYF.

The gene calls are TRBV27 and TRBJ2-1; TRBD1 matches 8 bases. This CDR3 contains 16 residues. J gave up 6 bases and V 6 bases, and 13 bases lay outside the gene matches. Germline lookup yields CDR1 MNHEY and CDR2 SMNVEV (reference sequence). This CDR3 reads CASSDRGALPGNEQFF. CDR3 in DNA: TGTGCCAGCAGCGACAGGGGAGCCCTACCCGGCAATGAGCAGTTCTTC.

V usage is TRBV11-2 and J usage is TRBJ2-1; 9 bases agree with TRBD1. V was clipped by 5 bases and J by 15 bases; unmatched bases: 17. The CDR3 covers 15 residues. Germline CDR1 and CDR2: SGHAT and FQNNGV. In DNA form, the CDR3 reads TGTGCCAGCAGCCACCGGGACAGGGTATTTGAGCGGCCGTTCTTC. Translating it yields CASSHRDRVFERPFF. The variable domain in full, completed from reference TRBV11-2 and TRBJ2-1, reads EAGVAQSPRYKIIEKRQSVAFWCNPISGHATLYWYQQILGQGPKLLIQFQNNGVVDDSQLPKDRFSAERLKGVDSTLKIQPAKLEDSAVYLCASSHRDRVFERPFFGPGTRLTVL.

The V and J genes are TRBV19 and TRBJ1-1, with 7 bases that match TRBD1. Germline V lookup: CDR1 LNHDA, CDR2 SQIVND (reference sequence). There are 14 residues in the CDR3. V shed 5 bases, J shed 6 bases, and the junction held 9 bases outside the gene matches. CDR3: CASSLDRVGAEAFF. CDR3 DNA: TGTGCCAGTAGTCTCGACAGGGTCGGGGCTGAAGCTTTCTTT.

The chain combines TRBV9 with TRBJ2-1, with TRBD2 identical over 7 bases. V lost 0 bases to trimming and J lost 7 bases; unmatched junction nucleotides: 7. This CDR3 is built from 15 residues. Per the germline V gene, CDR1 is SGDLS and CDR2 is YYNGEE. CDR3 protein: CASSVGTSVRNEQFF. The DNA for the CDR3 is TGTGCCAGCAGCGTAGGGACTAGTGTGAGGAATGAGCAGTTCTTC.

The J gene is TRBJ1-5, the V gene TRBV5-1, with D uncertain. CDR1 is SGHRS, CDR2 YFSETQ, per germline. CDR3 size: 13 residues. With 3 bases removed from V and 4 bases from J, the gap between germline ends came to 8 bases. This chain's CDR3 is CASSSEVNQPQHF. In nucleotides, the CDR3 is TGCGCCAGCAGCTCGGAGGTAAATCAGCCCCAGCATTTT.